This T cell receptor beta chain was captured by sequencing in a study of Ad26.COV2.S vaccination and SARS-CoV-2 variants (dated by TCRdb to about 2021). Notes on the research overall: Vaccine-arm donors were drawn from COV1001, a multicentre, randomized, double-blind, placebo-controlled phase I-IIa trial of Ad26.COV2.S in healthy adults. Ad26.COV2.S was given intramuscularly at 5x10^10 or 1x10^11 viral particles, as a single shot or as two shots 56 days apart. TCRbeta repertoire sequencing served as the tool for gauging how specific and how broad the SARS-CoV-2-reactive T cell receptors were following Ad26.COV2.S vaccination. The TCR-sequenced set comprised approximately 30 samples: about 19 Ad26.COV2.S vaccine recipients, 5 placebo recipients and 8 SARS-CoV-2 convalescent individuals. Participants in the trial were split at random into five groups of five each, receiving low-dose or high-dose Ad26.COV2.S once or twice, or else placebo on both occasions. Throughout the experiments and outcome assessment, investigators stayed blinded to trial group allocation. Findings and caveats that apply to the study as a whole: Higher spike-specific TCR breadth was observed in Ad26.COV2.S recipients than in placebo recipients (P = 0.0014). Comparing responses between vaccine doses or regimens was not something the study was powered to do. Vaccine and placebo recipients had similar non-spike TCR breadth, a finding consistent with the vaccine containing only spike. The authors noted that the TCR breadth and depth analyses may have underestimated total T cell responses. After vaccination, substantial breadth of spike-specific CD8+ and CD4+ T cell responses was reported.

The treatment or condition label corresponds to: roughly 18 received Ad26.COV2.S at low or high dose, single or two shots; five or six received placebo; per-sample allocation not given. For vaccine and placebo recipients, repertoires were sequenced using samples collected on day 63 after the first injection. Between 29 July and 7 August 2020, Cohort 1b enrolled some 25 adults aged 18-55 years at one site in Boston, USA. Ad26.COV2.S consisted of a replication-incompetent adenovirus type 26 vector by which a prefusion-stabilized SARS-CoV-2 spike protein from the original Wuhan strain was expressed. This clone came up once. Its antigen remains undetermined. No base qualities exist here, and no much larger clone lies one base off it. The immunoSEQ Assay was the method used to sequence TCRbeta CDR3 regions. After extraction, genomic DNA underwent amplification by bias-controlled multiplex PCR, followed by high-throughput sequencing. As for how the authors treated the data: To quantify the absolute abundance of each unique TCRbeta CDR3 region, sequences were collapsed and filtered. T cell fraction was estimated by normalizing TCRbeta template counts to usable DNA, which was measured by amplifying reference genes present in all nucleated cells. Repertoire TCRs were annotated as SARS-CoV-2-specific by exact matching of V gene, CDR3 amino acid sequence and J gene to a known reactive TCR set. The reference SARS-CoV-2 TCR set was obtained from MIRA and was filtered for enrichment in COVID-19-positive ImmuneCODE repertoires, whereby public or cross-reactive TCRs were removed. Drawing on the MIRA antigens, annotated TCRs were analysed further at the level of specific ORF or position within ORF. Breadth was defined as the number of annotated unique rearrangements divided by the total number of unique productive rearrangements, and depth was defined as the summed frequency of the annotated unique rearrangements. Group comparisons of TCR breadth used two-sided Wilcoxon rank-sum tests. Here the immuneACCESS table is served through TCRdb, limited to in-frame sequences with V and J called. Missing clones are a known gap in these copies; in checked studies unresolved V genes cover under half, and the rest lacks a known reason. D and trimming come from the DNA, and the V and J calls and clone size come from that table. The sample table shows roughly 500,000 clones, and 80% to 90% are seen once. The ten biggest clones cover approximately 2.5% of the sample.

V and J lose 1 base and 6 bases, and a span of 13 bases separates them. From cysteine to phenylalanine, the CDR3 is 15 amino acids long. This entry keeps only the CDR3 DNA: 45 bases, framed from base 1. CDR1 and CDR2 are drawn from the germline V gene: SGHTA, FQGNSA. The source material was peripheral blood, sampled in a trial of Ad26.COV2.S vaccine versus placebo. The source is a person aged 18-65 years who received the Ad26.COV2.S COVID-19 vaccine or a placebo. The rearranged segments are TRBV7-2 and TRBJ1-5; possibly the D gene is TRBD1, per 5 matching bases. The CDR3 amino acid sequence is: CASSLGSGGSQPQHF. The DNA sequence is given as TGTGCCAGCAGCTTAGGGTCTGGGGGAAGTCAGCCCCAGCATTTT.